Listed here is a single TCR beta chain. The sample belongs to a study of blood T cell repertoires in COVID-19. The CDR3 contains 13 residues. From germline, CDR1 is SNHLY and CDR2 FYNNEI. J gave up 8 bases and V 3 bases, and 3 bases lay outside the gene matches. The table came from immunoSEQ multiplex PCR; TCRdb's copy has only in-frame clones and leaves some out. The data show some 180,000 clones, about 88% seen once. The sequencing input was PBMCs or T cells enriched from blood (not recorded which). The receptor was derived from a woman aged 40 to 49 in a cohort exposed to, infected with or recovered from COVID-19 (not recorded which). The rearrangement joins TRBV2 to TRBJ1-4, with 7 bases fitting TRBD1. The CDR3 protein is CASSDGTDEKLFF. CDR3 nucleotide sequence: TGTGCCAGCAGTGACGGGACAGACGAAAAACTGTTTTTT.